This T cell receptor (beta chain) was captured in a study of somatic mutations in cytotoxic T cells in rheumatoid arthritis. Study outcomes and limitations: No significant CD8+ T-cell clonality difference was found between rheumatoid arthritis patients and age-matched controls.

Germline V CDR1 and CDR2: SGHVS, FQNEAQ. Trimming took 1 base from V and 4 from J, leaving 14 bases between them. The CDR3 is 16 amino acids. Assay: immunoSEQ multiplex PCR; the TCRdb copy retains only in-frame clones and omits some. The table lists approximately 25,000 clones, 70% to 80% of them singletons. Turning to this clone: Its antigen is unidentified.

The sequence came from a woman aged 18-29 years in good health. The sequencing sample was made of CD8+ T cells sorted from blood. This chain joins TRBV7-8 and TRBJ1-3, with D possibly matching TRBD1 (5 bases). CDR3 DNA sequence: TGTGCCAGCAGCTTAGAGACAGTCGGACTCGGAAACACCATATATTTT. This sequence encodes CASSLETVGLGNTIYF. The complete variable domain, with remaining parts taken from reference TRBV7-8 and TRBJ1-3, reads GAGVSQSPRYKVAKRGQDVALRCDPISGHVSLFWYQQALGQGPEFLTYFQNEAQLDKSGLPSDRFFAERPEGSVSTLKIQRTQQEDSAVYLCASSLETVGLGNTIYFGEGSWLTVV.